This T cell receptor beta chain was documented in a study of a mutant IDH1 vaccine in newly diagnosed glioma. Overall study context: Beginning 4-6 weeks after radiotherapy alone, or with temozolomide cycles, vaccination took place. Former treatment meant radiotherapy, temozolomide, or both; the majority had gotten both. Study results and caveats: Apparently unrelated to pseudoprogression were changes in the top peripheral T cell clonotypes.

This clone appeared a single time. Its antigen is as yet unknown. Regarding time point: week 47, end of study. Vaccination used 300 ug of mutant IDH1 20-mer peptide per dose, with topical imiquimod. Some clones are missing from TCRdb's copy, which holds only in-frame ones; the method was immunoSEQ multiplex PCR. The sample contains 60,000 to 70,000 clones, 80% to 85% of which appear only once. Germline CDR1 is LNHDA and CDR2 is SQIVND (reference sequence). This CDR3 has 15 residues. J gave up 1 base and V 3 bases, and 5 bases lay outside the gene matches. The clonotype was recovered from a man aged 25 to 45 with glioma. The specimen was PBMCs, collected from a glioma patient whose treatment included an IDH1 peptide vaccine. The chain carries TRBV19 and TRBJ1-1; 7 bases agree with TRBD1. CDR3 sequence: CASSIEGGRNTEAFF. DNA for the CDR3: TGTGCCAGTAGTATCGAAGGGGGCCGGAACACTGAAGCTTTCTTT.